The 8 T cell receptor beta chains given below trace back to one sample, sequenced in a study of blood T cells in healthy people across ages. Next came a second PCR, run for about 7 to 12 cycles, which used a sample-barcoded 5' primer along with a J-beta primer mix. One entry per CDR3 protein, called by TCRdb with MiXCR from the 5' RACE reads. The sample includes about 1,000,000 distinct CDR3 sequences, 45% seen only once; the top ten take 18%. Material: blood. The receptors were gathered from a woman aged 55-75 years in good health.

The rearrangement joins TRBV7-9 to TRBJ2-5, with 9 nucleotides matching TRBD1. Germline CDR1 reads SEHNR; CDR2 reads FQNEAQ (reference sequence). The CDR3 is 16 amino acids. The junction had 5 bases not matched to a gene; V was cut back by 3 bases and J by 0 bases. CDR3: CASSFNWDRDQETQYF. CDR3 bases: TGTGCCAGCAGCTTTAACTGGGACAGGGACCAAGAGACCCAGTACTTC.

V usage is TRBV9 and J usage is TRBJ2-3; perhaps TRBD1 as D (6 bases). Trimming took 3 bases from V and 0 from J, leaving 14 bases between them. The CDR3 sequence is 16 residues long. Germline CDR1 SGDLS, CDR2 YYNGEE. CDR3 sequence: CASSAVGQTSTDTQYF. The CDR3 DNA follows: TGTGCCAGCAGCGCCGTCGGACAGACTAGCACAGATACGCAGTATTTT.

V is TRBV5-1 and J is TRBJ2-1, with TRBD2 matching 8 bases. V was clipped by 4 bases and J by 2 bases; unmatched bases: 11. Per the germline V gene, CDR1 is SGHRS and CDR2 is YFSETQ. CDR3 length: 17 amino acids. The CDR3, as DNA: TGCGCCAGCAGCCCACGGACTGAAGCGGGAGCCTACAATGAGCAGTTCTTC. Its translation: CASSPRTEAGAYNEQFF.

This clonotype was detected only a few times. The chain combines TRBV15 with TRBJ2-1; 9 bases agree with TRBD2. The V and J ends lost 2 bases and 8 bases, in that order; junction bases with no gene match: 10. The CDR3 length is 16 residues. CDR1 is LNHNV and CDR2 is YYDKDF in the germline V gene (reference sequence). DNA of the CDR3: TGTGCCACCAGCAGATCCCGCGGGAGGGGGTACGATGAGCAGTTCTTC. Protein sequence: CATSRSRGRGYDEQFF.

This chain links TRBV7-9 with TRBJ2-1; weak D call: TRBD1 (7 bases). The CDR3 spans 16 residues. The germline gives CDR1 SEHNR, CDR2 FQNEAQ (reference sequence). V lost 10 bases to trimming and J lost 0 bases, with 19 bases between them. The CDR3 bases are TGTGCCATCGGTGGGGGGACAGACAGCTCCTACAATGAGCAGTTCTTC. As protein: CAIGGGTDSSYNEQFF.

For this clonotype: The junction and the germline gene differ at one end; a read error may be behind it. The chain combines TRBV4-1 with TRBJ2-6; 8 positions agree with TRBD2. CDR1 MGHRA and CDR2 YSYEKL come from the germline V gene. The CDR3 runs 19 residues. The CDR3 region has the DNA TGCGCCAGCAGCCAAGATCTCGGCGGGAGGACCTCTGGGACCAACGTCCTGACTTTC. It encodes CASSQDLGGRTSGTNVLTF.

This clonotype was observed a few times. The chain links TRBV4-2 to TRBJ1-2; D is ambiguous. Germline lookup yields CDR1 LGHNA and CDR2 YNFKEQ. Trimming took 1 base from V and 5 from J, leaving 14 bases between them. The CDR3 has 15 amino acids. The CDR3 DNA is TGTGCCAGCAGCCAAGTGGATTCCGGCGGGTATGGCTACACCTTC. Its protein product is CASSQVDSGGYGYTF.

This chain connects TRBV12-5 to TRBJ1-4, with TRBD1 matching over 7 bases. Losses at the gene ends were 5 bases for V and 5 bases for J; bases not matched to a gene: 8. The CDR3 covers 15 residues. Germline CDR1 LGHNT, CDR2 FRNRAP. CDR3 DNA: TGTGCTAGTGGTAGCCTGACAGGGCGAAATGAAAAACTGTTTTTT. Its translation is CASGSLTGRNEKLFF.